This T cell receptor beta chain comes out of a study of blood T cell repertoires in COVID-19. Study-wide background: The study drew acute and convalescent COVID-19 samples from the United States, Italy and Spain. From T cells, B-cell-depleted T cells, or PBMCs came the material, which was cDNA or gDNA.

How the authors handled the data: Amplification with reference gene primers provided the estimates of nucleated cell counts. TCRdb keeps only in-frame clones here, not all; method: immunoSEQ multiplex PCR. That table supplies the V and J calls and clone size; D and trimming were determined from the DNA. The table includes over 20,000 clones, roughly nine tenths detected once. This clone was seen only once. The CDR3 has 15 amino acids. The ends lost 8 bases at V and 1 base at J; junction bases unmatched: 10. CDR1 and CDR2 (germline): MNHEY, SVGAGI. The sample taken for sequencing was peripheral blood. This clonotype was obtained from a man between 65 and 85 years old with acute or convalescent COVID-19. V is TRBV6-5 and J is TRBJ1-1, with TRBD1 matching over 7 bases. The CDR3: CASRSMTGTNTEAFF. The CDR3 DNA is TGTGCCAGCCGGTCGATGACAGGGACGAACACTGAAGCTTTCTTT.